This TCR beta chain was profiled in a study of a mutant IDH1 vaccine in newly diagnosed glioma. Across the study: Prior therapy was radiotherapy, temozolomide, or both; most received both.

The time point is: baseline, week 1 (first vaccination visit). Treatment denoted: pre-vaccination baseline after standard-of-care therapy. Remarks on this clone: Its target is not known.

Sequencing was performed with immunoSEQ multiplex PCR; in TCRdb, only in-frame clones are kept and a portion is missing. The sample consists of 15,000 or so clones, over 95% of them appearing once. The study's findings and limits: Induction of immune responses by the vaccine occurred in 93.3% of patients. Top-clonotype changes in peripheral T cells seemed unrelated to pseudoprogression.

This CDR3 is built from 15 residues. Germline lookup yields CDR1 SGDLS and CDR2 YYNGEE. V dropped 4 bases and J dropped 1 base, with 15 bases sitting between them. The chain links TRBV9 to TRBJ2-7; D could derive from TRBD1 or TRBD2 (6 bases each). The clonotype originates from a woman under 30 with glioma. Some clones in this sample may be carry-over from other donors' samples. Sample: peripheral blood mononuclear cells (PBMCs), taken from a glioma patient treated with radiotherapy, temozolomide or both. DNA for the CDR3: TGTGCCAGCAGCCCCGAAGGGGGAGGATCCTACGAGCAGTACTTC. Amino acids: CASSPEGGGSYEQYF.